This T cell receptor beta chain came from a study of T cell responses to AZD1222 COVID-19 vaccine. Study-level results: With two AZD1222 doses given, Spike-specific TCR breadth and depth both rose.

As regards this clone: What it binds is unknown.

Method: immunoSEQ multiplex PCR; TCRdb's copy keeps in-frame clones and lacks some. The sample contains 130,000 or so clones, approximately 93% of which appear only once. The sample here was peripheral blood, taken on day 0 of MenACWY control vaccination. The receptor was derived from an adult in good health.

The CDR3 DNA reads TGTGCCAGCAGCTTAGTCCCAGGGAAGTACGGCTACACCTTC. This gives the protein CASSLVPGKYGYTF. The V call is TRBV7-2, the J call TRBJ1-2; D is perhaps TRBD1 (5 bases). The CDR3 is made up of 14 amino acids. Trimming stripped 1 base from V and 8 bases from J, with 14 bases between. Germline CDR1 reads SGHTA; CDR2 reads FQGNSA.